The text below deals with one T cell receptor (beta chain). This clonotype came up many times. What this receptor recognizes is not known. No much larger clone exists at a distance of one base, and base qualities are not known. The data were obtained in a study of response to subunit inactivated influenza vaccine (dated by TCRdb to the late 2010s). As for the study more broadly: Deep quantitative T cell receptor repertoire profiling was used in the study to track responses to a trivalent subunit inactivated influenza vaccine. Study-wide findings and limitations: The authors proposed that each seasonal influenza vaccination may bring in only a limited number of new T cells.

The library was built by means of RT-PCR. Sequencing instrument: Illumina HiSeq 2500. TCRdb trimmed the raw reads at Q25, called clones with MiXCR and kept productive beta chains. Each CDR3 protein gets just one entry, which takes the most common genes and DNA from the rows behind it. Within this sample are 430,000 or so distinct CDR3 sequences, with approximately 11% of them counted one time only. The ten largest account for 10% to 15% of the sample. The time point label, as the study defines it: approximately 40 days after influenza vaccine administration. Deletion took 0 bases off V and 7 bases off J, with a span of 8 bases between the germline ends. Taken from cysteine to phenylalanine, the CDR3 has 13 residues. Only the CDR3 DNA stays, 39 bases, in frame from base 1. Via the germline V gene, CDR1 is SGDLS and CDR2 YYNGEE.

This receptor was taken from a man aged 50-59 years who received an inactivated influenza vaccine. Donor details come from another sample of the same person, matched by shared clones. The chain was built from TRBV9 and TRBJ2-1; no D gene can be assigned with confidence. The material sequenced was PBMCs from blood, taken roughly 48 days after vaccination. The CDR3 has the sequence CASSVGLGNEQFF. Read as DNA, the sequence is TGTGCCAGCAGCGTAGGTTTGGGGAATGAGCAGTTCTTC.